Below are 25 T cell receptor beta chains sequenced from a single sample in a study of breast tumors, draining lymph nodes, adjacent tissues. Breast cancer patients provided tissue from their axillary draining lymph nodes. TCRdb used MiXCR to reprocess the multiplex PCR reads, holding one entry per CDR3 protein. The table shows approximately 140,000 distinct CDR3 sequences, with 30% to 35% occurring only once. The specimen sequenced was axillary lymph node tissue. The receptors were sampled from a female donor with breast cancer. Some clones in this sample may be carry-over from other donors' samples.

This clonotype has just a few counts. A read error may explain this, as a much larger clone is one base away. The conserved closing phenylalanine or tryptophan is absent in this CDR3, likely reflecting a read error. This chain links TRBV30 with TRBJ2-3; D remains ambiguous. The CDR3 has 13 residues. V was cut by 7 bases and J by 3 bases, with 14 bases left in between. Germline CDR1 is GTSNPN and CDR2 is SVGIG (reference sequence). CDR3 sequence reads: CASNRVTTDTQYL. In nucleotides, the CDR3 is TGTGCCTCCAACCGGGTTACGACAGATACGCAGTATCTT.

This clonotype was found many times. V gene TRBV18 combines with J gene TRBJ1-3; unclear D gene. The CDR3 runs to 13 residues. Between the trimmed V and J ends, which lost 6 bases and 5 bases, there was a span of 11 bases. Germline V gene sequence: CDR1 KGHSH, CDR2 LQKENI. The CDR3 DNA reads TGTGCCAGCTCCTGGAACGACCGAAACACCATATATTTT. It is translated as CASSWNDRNTIYF. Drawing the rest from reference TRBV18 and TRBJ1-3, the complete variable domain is NAGVMQNPRHLVRRRGQEARLRCSPMKGHSHVYWYRQLPEEGLKFMVYLQKENIIDESGMPKERFSAEFPKEGPSILRIQQVVRGDSAAYFCASSWNDRNTIYFGEGSWLTVV.

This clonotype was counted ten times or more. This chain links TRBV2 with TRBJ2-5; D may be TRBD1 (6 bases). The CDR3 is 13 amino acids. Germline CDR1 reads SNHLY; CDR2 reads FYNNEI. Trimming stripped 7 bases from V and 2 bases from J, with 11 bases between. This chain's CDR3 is CASTATGQETQYF. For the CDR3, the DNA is TGTGCCAGCACCGCGACAGGTCAAGAGACCCAGTACTTC.

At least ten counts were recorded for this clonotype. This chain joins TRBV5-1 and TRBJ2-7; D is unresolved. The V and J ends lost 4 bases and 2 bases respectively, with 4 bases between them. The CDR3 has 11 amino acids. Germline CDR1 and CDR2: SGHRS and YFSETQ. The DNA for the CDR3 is TGCGCCAGCAGCACGGCCTACGAGCAGTACTTC. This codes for CASSTAYEQYF.

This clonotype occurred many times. The CDR3 loop is CSAGTELAKNIQYF. In DNA form, the CDR3 reads TGCAGTGCTGGGACGGAACTAGCCAAAAACATTCAGTACTTC. The chain combines TRBV20-1 with TRBJ2-4; D possibly uses TRBD1 or TRBD2 (5 bases each). The V end was cut by 5 bases, the J end by 0 bases, with 11 bases between. The CDR3 is 14 residues long. Germline-derived CDR1 and CDR2 are DFQATT and SNEGSKA (reference sequence).

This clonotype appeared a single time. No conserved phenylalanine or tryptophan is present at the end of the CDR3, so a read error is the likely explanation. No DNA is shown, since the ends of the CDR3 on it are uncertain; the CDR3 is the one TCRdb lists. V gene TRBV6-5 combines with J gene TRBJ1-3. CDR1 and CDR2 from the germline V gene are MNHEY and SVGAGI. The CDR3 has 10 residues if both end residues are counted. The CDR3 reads CASSSEFRTA.

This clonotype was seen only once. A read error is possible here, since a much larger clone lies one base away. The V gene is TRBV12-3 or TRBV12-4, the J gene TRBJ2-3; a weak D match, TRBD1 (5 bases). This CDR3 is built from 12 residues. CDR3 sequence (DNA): TGTGCCAGCAGTTTCCCGACAGATACGCAGTGTTTT. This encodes CASSFPTDTQCF.

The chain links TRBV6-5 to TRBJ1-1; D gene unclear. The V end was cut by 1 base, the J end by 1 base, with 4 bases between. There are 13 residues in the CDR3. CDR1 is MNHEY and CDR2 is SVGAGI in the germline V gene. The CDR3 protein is CASSYLGNTEAFF. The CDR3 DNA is TGTGCCAGCAGTTACTTGGGGAACACTGAAGCTTTCTTT.

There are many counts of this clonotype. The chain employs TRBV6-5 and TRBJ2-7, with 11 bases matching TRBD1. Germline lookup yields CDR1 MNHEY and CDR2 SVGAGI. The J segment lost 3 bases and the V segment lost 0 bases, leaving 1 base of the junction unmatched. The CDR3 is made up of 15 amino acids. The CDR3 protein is CASSYSGTGGYEQYF. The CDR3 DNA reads TGTGCCAGCAGTTACTCCGGGACAGGGGGCTACGAGCAGTACTTC.

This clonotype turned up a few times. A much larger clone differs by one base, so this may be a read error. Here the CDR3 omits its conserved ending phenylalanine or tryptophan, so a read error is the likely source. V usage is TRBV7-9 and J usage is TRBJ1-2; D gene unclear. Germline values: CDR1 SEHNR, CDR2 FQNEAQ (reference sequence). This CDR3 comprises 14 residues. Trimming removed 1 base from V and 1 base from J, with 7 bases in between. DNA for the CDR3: TGTGCCAGCAGCTTAGACAGCTTTAACTATGGCTACACCCTC. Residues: CASSLDSFNYGYTL.

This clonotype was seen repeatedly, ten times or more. The CDR3 DNA reads as TGCGCCAGCAGCCCAGGCGTCCAAGAGACCCAGTACTTC. Encoded protein: CASSPGVQETQYF. V is TRBV4-1 and J is TRBJ2-5; D unresolved. CDR1 is MGHRA and CDR2 is YSYEKL in the germline V gene. This CDR3 has 13 amino acids. Trimming took 4 bases from V and 1 from J, leaving 7 bases between them.

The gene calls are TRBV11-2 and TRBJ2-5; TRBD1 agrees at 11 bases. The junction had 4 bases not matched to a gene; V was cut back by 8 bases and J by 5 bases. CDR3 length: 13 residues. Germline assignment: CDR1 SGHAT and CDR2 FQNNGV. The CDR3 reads CASGGQGGETQYF. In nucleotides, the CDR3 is TGTGCCAGCGGGGGACAGGGGGGGGAGACCCAGTACTTC. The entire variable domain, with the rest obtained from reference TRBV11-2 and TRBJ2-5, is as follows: EAGVAQSPRYKIIEKRQSVAFWCNPISGHATLYWYQQILGQGPKLLIQFQNNGVVDDSQLPKDRFSAERLKGVDSTLKIQPAKLEDSAVYLCASGGQGGETQYFGPGTRLLVL.

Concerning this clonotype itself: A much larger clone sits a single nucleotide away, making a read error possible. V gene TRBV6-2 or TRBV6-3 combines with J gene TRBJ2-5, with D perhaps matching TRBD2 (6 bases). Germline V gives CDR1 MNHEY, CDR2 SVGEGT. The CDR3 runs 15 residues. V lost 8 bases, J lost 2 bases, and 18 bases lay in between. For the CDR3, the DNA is TGTGCCAGCTACCCACGGGCGGGGTTACAAGAGACCCAGTACTTC. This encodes CASYPRAGLQETQYF.

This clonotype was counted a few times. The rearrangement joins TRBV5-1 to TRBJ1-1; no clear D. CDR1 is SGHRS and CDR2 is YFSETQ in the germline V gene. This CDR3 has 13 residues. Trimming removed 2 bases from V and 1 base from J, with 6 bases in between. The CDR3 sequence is CASSFWGNTEAFF. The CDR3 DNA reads TGCGCCAGCAGCTTTTGGGGGAACACTGAAGCTTTCTTT. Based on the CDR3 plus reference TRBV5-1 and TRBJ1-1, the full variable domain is KAGVTQTPRYLIKTRGQQVTLSCSPISGHRSVSWYQQTPGQGLQFLFEYFSETQRNKGNFPGRFSGRQFSNSRSEMNVSTLELGDSALYLCASSFWGNTEAFFGQGTRLTVV.

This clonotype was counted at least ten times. The CDR3 spells CASSQDRPGTGTDTQYF. The CDR3 nucleotides read TGTGCCAGCAGCCAAGATCGCCCGGGGACCGGGACAGATACGCAGTATTTT. The rearrangement links TRBV4-2 to TRBJ2-3; either TRBD1 or TRBD2 may fit D (5 bases each). Trimming stripped 0 bases from V and 3 bases from J, with 16 bases between. Germline CDR1 is LGHNA and CDR2 is YNFKEQ. This CDR3 is 17 amino acids long.

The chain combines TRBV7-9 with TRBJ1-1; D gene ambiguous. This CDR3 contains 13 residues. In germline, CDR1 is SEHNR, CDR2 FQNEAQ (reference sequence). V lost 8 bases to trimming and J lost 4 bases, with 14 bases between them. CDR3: CASQGSGGTEAFF. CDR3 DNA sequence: TGTGCCAGCCAAGGCTCCGGCGGCACTGAAGCTTTCTTT.

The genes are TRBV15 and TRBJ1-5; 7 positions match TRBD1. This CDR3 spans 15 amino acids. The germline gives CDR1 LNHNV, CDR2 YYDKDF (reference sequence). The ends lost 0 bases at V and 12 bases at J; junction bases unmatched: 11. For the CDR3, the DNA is TGTGCCACCAGCAGAGATCGACAGGGAGATCGGCTCCAGCATTTT. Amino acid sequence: CATSRDRQGDRLQHF.

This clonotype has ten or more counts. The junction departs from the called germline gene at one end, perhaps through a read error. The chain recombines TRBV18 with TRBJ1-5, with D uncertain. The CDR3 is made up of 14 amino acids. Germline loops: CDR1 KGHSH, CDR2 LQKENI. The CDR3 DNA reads TGCGCCAGCAGCCCCCAGGATAGCAATCAGCCCCAGCATTTT. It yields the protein CASSPQDSNQPQHF.

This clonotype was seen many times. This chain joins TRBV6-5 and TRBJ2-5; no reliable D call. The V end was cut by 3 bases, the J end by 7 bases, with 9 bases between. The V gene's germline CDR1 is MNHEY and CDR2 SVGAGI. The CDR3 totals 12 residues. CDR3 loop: CASSYGFGTQYF. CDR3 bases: TGTGCCAGCAGTTATGGCTTCGGGACCCAGTACTTC.

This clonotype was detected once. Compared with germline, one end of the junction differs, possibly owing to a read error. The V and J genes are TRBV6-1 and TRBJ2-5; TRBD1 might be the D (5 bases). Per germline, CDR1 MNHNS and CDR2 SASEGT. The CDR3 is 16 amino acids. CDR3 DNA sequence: TGCGCCAGCAGTTACCAGAACTCAGGGTACCAAGAGACCCAGTACTTC. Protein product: CASSYQNSGYQETQYF.

CDR3 nucleotide sequence: TGCGCCAGCAGCTTTGGGACAGGGGCCCAGCCCCAGCATTTT. As protein: CASSFGTGAQPQHF. This sequence joins TRBV5-1 and TRBJ1-5; 10 bases are shared with TRBD1. This CDR3 has 14 amino acids. The V and J ends lost 2 bases and 7 bases, in that order; junction bases with no gene match: 3. CDR1 SGHRS and CDR2 YFSETQ come from the germline V gene.

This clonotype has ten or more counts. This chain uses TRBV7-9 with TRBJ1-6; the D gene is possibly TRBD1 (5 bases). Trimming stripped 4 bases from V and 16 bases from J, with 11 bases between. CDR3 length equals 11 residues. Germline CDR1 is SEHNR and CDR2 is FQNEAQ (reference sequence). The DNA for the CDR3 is TGTGCCAGCAGCTCCGGGGGGAATCTCCACTTT. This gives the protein CASSSGGNLHF.

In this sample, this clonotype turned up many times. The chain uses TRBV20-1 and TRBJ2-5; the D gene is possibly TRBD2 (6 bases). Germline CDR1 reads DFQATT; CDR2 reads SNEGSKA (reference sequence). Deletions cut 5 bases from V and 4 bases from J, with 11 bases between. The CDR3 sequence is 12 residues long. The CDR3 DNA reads TGCAGTGCTCACAAGGGAGGAGAGACCCAGTACTTC. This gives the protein CSAHKGGETQYF.

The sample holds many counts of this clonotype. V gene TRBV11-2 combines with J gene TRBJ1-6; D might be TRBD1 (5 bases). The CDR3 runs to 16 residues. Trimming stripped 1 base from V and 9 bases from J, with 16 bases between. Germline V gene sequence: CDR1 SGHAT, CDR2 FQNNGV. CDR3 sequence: CASSLVVGQGRSPLHF. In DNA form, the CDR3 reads TGTGCCAGCAGCTTAGTGGTGGGGCAGGGTCGTTCACCCCTCCACTTT.

As DNA, the CDR3 is TGTGCCAGCAGAGGGACAGGGTGGGGGCAAGAGACCCAGTACTTC. This sequence encodes CASRGTGWGQETQYF. This chain links TRBV2 with TRBJ2-5; 9 positions agree with TRBD1. The CDR3 extends over 15 amino acids. Germline CDR1 and CDR2: SNHLY and FYNNEI. The J segment lost 2 bases and the V segment lost 6 bases, leaving 7 bases of the junction unmatched.